This entry features one T cell receptor beta chain sequence. V shed 0 bases and J 4 bases; nucleotides not matched to a gene: 14. Germline CDR1 LGHNA, CDR2 YNFKEQ. CDR3 length equals 21 residues. The assay was immunoSEQ multiplex PCR, and TCRdb's table has in-frame clones only and misses some. The sample records under 300,000 clones, 65% to 85% being singletons. These data are taken from a study of Tregs in tolerant kidney transplant recipients. The rearrangement joins TRBV4-2 to TRBJ2-5; 16 positions agree with TRBD2. The origin of this receptor is a human donor in good health. What was sequenced was CD4+ T cells from blood. The CDR3 is CASSQDPGTSGREGRRETQYF. The CDR3 DNA sequence: TGTGCCAGCAGCCAAGACCCCGGGACTAGCGGGAGGGAGGGGCGTCGAGAGACCCAGTACTTC.